These 3 T cell receptor beta chains share one sample of origin, sequenced in a study of T cells in Graves' hyperthyroidism and ophthalmopathy. RNA transcripts served as the template for amplifying TCR beta CDR3 regions. In the first-round RT-PCR of the TCR CDR3, the HTBI primer set was used. TCRdb reprocessed the multiplex PCR reads via MiXCR and lists one record per CDR3 protein. The table lists around 700,000 distinct CDR3 sequences, over 15% of them singletons. The material sequenced was blood. Receptor source: a woman between 50 and 59 years old with Graves' hyperthyroidism that later progressed to Graves' ophthalmopathy.

The V gene is TRBV7-2, the J gene TRBJ2-5, with 11 bases aligning to TRBD2. Losses at the gene ends were 4 bases for V and 4 bases for J; bases not matched to a gene: 5. This CDR3 is 15 amino acids long. Germline V gene data show CDR1 as SGHTA and CDR2 as FQGNSA. The CDR3 protein is CASSYSGGGGETQYF. The CDR3 DNA follows: TGTGCCAGCAGCTATAGCGGGGGGGGAGGAGAGACCCAGTACTTC.

This clonotype has only a few counts. The gene calls are TRBV4-1 and TRBJ1-6; D not resolved. This CDR3 spans 16 amino acids. V was trimmed by 6 bases and J by 7 bases, leaving 19 bases between them. Germline values: CDR1 MGHRA, CDR2 YSYEKL. The CDR3 DNA is TGCGCCAGCAGACAACCGTGGCGGGGTCCGAATTCACCCCTCCACTTT. Its translation is CASRQPWRGPNSPLHF.

On this clonotype: A junction end diverges from the germline sequence, so it may reflect a read error. V is TRBV20-1 and J is TRBJ2-1, with D maybe TRBD2 (5 bases). The CDR3 has 16 residues. Germline V gene data show CDR1 as DFQATT and CDR2 as SNEGSKA (reference sequence). The DNA of the CDR3 is TGCGGTGCTCTCCGAGCGGCGGCACGGGCCTACAATGAGCAGTTCTTC. As protein: CGALRAAARAYNEQFF.